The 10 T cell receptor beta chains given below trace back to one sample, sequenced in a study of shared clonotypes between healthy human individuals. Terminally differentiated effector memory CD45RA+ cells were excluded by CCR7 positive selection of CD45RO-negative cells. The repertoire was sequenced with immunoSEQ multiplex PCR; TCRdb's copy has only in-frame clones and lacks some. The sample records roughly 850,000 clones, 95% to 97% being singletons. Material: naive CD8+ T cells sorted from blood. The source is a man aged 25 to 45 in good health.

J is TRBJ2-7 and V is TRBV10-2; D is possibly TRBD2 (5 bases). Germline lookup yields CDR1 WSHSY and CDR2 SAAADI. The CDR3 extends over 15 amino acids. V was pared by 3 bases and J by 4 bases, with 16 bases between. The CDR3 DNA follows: TGCGCCAGCAGTGATAGTCGGACTCCCCCGTACGAGCAGTACTTC. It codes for CASSDSRTPPYEQYF.

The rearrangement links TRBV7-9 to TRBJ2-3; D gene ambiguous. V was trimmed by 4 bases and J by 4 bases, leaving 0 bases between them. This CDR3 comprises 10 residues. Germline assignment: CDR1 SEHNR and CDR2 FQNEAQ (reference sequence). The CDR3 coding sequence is TGTGCCAGCAGCTCAGATACGCAGTATTTT. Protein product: CASSSDTQYF.

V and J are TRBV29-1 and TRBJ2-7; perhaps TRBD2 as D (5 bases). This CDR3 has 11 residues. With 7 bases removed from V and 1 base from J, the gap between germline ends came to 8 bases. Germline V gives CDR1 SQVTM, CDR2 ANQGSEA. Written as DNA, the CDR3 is TGCAGCGCCCTAGCTTCCTACGAGCAGTACTTC. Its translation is CSALASYEQYF.

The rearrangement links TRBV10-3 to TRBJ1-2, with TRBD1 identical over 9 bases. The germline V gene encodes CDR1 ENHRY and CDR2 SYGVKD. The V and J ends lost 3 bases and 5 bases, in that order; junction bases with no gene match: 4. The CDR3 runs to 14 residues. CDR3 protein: CAISEQGAGYGYTF. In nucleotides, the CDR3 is TGTGCCATCAGTGAACAGGGGGCTGGATATGGCTACACCTTC.

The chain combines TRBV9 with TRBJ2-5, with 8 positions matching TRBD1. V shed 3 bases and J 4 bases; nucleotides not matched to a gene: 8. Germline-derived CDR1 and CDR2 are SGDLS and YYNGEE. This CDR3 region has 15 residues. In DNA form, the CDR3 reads TGTGCCAGCAGCGCAACAGGGGGACAAAGAGAGACCCAGTACTTC. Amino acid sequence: CASSATGGQRETQYF.

CDR3 protein: CASSLGQKETQYF. The CDR3 DNA sequence: TGTGCCAGCAGCTTGGGGCAGAAAGAGACCCAGTACTTC. J is TRBJ2-5 and V is TRBV5-6; no definite D call. The CDR3 contains 13 residues. Trimming cost V 0 bases and J 3 bases, with 6 bases left between them. Germline V lookup: CDR1 SGHDT, CDR2 YYEEEE.

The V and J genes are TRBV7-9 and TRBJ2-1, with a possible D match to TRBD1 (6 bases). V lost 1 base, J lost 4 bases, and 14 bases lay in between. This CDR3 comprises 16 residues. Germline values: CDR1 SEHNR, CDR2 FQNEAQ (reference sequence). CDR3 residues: CASSLGGRGKYNEQFF. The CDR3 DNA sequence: TGTGCCAGCAGCTTAGGGGGTAGGGGGAAATACAATGAGCAGTTCTTC.

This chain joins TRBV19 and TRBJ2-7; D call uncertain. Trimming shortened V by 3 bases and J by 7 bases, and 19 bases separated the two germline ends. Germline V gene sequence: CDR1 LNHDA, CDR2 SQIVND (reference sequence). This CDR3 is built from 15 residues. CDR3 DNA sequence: TGTGCCAGTAGTATTTCCGCGGAAGCAGTATGGGAGCAGTACTTC. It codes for CASSISAEAVWEQYF.

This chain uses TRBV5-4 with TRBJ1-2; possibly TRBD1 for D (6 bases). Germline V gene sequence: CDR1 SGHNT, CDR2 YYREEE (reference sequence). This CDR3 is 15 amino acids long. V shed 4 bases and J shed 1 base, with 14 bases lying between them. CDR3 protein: CASSLPGVGNYGYTF. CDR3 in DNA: TGTGCCAGCAGCCTACCAGGGGTTGGTAACTATGGCTACACCTTC.

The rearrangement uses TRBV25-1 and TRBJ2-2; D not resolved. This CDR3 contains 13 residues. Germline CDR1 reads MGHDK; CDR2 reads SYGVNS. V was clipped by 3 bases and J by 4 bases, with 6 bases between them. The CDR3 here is CASSEYSTGELFF. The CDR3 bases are TGTGCCAGCAGTGAGTACAGCACCGGGGAGCTGTTTTTT.